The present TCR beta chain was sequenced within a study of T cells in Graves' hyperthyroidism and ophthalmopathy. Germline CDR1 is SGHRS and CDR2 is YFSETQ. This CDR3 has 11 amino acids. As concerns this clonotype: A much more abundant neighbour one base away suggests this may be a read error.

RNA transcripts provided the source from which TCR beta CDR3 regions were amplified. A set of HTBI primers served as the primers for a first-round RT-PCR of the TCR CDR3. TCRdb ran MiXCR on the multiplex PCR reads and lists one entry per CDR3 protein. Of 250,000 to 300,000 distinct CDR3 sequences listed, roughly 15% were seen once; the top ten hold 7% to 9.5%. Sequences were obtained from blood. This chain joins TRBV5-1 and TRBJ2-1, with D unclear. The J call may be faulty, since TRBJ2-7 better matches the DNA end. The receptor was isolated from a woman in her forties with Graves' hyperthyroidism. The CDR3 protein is CASSLHNEQYF. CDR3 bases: TGCGCCAGCAGTCTACACAATGAGCAGTACTTC.